These 27 T cell receptor beta chains were sequenced from one sample in a study of blood T cell repertoires in COVID-19. TCRdb's copy holds only in-frame clones and misses some; the assay was immunoSEQ multiplex PCR. The sample holds about 200,000 clones, 85% to 90% seen once. The sample was peripheral blood. All receptors come from a woman in her forties or fifties with COVID-19, enrolled during active disease.

The rearrangement links TRBV28 to TRBJ2-7; 8 bases map to TRBD2. V trimming: 7 bases; J trimming: 2 bases; junction bases outside the gene matches: 10. Germline CDR1 and CDR2: MDHEN and SYDVKM. This CDR3 region has 15 residues. The CDR3 DNA sequence: TGTGCCAGCAAGGAGCGGGGGTCCTTTCCCTACGAGCAGTACGTC. Translation: CASKERGSFPYEQYV.

The J gene is TRBJ2-2, the V gene TRBV13; tentative D call: TRBD1 (6 bases). The germline CDR1 and CDR2 sequences are PRHDT and FYEKMQ (reference sequence). V was shortened by 4 bases and J by 7 bases, with 13 bases between the two germline ends. CDR3 length: 14 amino acids. CDR3 loop: CASSYGTSGGELFF. The CDR3 DNA follows: TGTGCCAGCAGCTATGGGACAAGCGGCGGGGAGCTGTTTTTT.

Written as DNA, the CDR3 is TGTGCCATCAGTCCTGCCCGGGAGGCAGGGAGAATCAACGTCCTGACTTTC. This translates into CAISPAREAGRINVLTF. The chain joins TRBV10-3 to TRBJ2-6, with 7 nucleotides matching TRBD2. Germline CDR1 is ENHRY and CDR2 is SYGVKD. Trimming took 5 bases from V and 9 from J; bases not matched to a gene: 16. CDR3 size: 17 residues.

The table lists this clone with a count of one. The rearrangement uses TRBV19 and TRBJ1-2; 9 positions match TRBD1. Trimming removed 3 bases from V and 4 bases from J; junction bases left unmatched: 12. CDR3 length equals 17 residues. The germline V gene encodes CDR1 LNHDA and CDR2 SQIVND (reference sequence). In DNA form, the CDR3 reads TGTGCCAGTAGTATCCGGGGACAGGGCCTTCTGAGCTATGGCTACACCTTC. Amino acid sequence: CASSIRGQGLLSYGYTF.

This clone has just one count. This chain links TRBV10-3 with TRBJ2-6; 12 bases line up with TRBD1. CDR3 length equals 17 residues. J gave up 0 bases and V 7 bases, and 4 bases lay outside the gene matches. Germline values: CDR1 ENHRY, CDR2 SYGVKD. The CDR3 region has the DNA TGTGCCATCACTCCGGGACAGGGGGCCTCTGGGGCCAACGTCCTGACTTTC. Translation gives CAITPGQGASGANVLTF.

The chain recombines TRBV9 with TRBJ2-3; D not certain. Germline V gives CDR1 SGDLS, CDR2 YYNGEE. This CDR3 contains 12 residues. Trimming removed 3 bases from V and 2 bases from J, with 4 bases in between. The CDR3 is CASSGLTDTQYF. The CDR3, as DNA: TGTGCCAGCAGCGGGCTCACAGATACGCAGTATTTT.

For the CDR3, the DNA is TGTGCCAGCAGTCATGTAGCGGGGGGGGACAATGAGCAGTTCTTC. It translates to CASSHVAGGDNEQFF. The chain joins TRBV6-5 to TRBJ2-1; 11 bases match TRBD2. This CDR3 is 15 amino acids long. V lost 5 bases, J lost 5 bases, and 5 bases stayed unmatched. The germline gives CDR1 MNHEY, CDR2 SVGAGI.

This chain connects TRBV21-1 to TRBJ2-7; the D call in the table, TRBD2, was not verified against the DNA. TRBV21-1 counts as a pseudogene. The CDR3 covers 13 residues. CDR3 nucleotides: TGTGCCAGCATCAGTCCCAGAGCGGAGGACCCGTACTTC. It encodes CASISPRAEDPYF.

CDR3 DNA sequence: TGTGCCAGCAGTTTGGCGGGGACAGTCTATAATTCACCCCTCCACTTT. Protein: CASSLAGTVYNSPLHF. The chain uses TRBV27 and TRBJ1-6; 7 bases match TRBD1. V trimming: 3 bases; J trimming: 3 bases; junction bases outside the gene matches: 5. The CDR3 consists of 16 residues. Per germline, CDR1 MNHEY and CDR2 SMNVEV (reference sequence).

The chain is built from TRBV4-3 and TRBJ1-6; D perhaps matches TRBD1 (6 bases). Germline V gene lookup returns CDR1 LGHNA and CDR2 YSLEER. The CDR3 has 15 residues. Trimming took off 4 bases at V and 4 bases at J, with 11 bases between the two ends. In nucleotides, the CDR3 is TGCGCCAGCAGCCGCCGGGACACTTATAATTCACCCCTCCACTTT. Amino acid sequence: CASSRRDTYNSPLHF.

The V gene is TRBV12-5, the J gene TRBJ1-1; a weak D match, TRBD1 (6 bases). CDR3 size: 12 residues. Germline CDR1 and CDR2: LGHNT and FRNRAP. V gave up 0 bases and J gave up 8 bases, with 7 bases separating them. This CDR3 is CASGLVDREAFF. The CDR3 DNA is TGTGCTAGTGGTTTGGTAGACAGGGAAGCTTTCTTT.

The genes are TRBV7-8 and TRBJ1-6; D is uncertain. V gave up 1 base and J gave up 0 bases, with 16 bases separating them. CDR1 and CDR2 from the germline V gene are SGHVS and FQNEAQ. This CDR3 region has 19 residues. The chain's CDR3 is CASSLESSRGSSYNSPLHF. DNA of the CDR3: TGTGCCAGCAGCTTAGAGAGCTCGCGCGGGAGCTCCTATAATTCACCCCTCCACTTT.

This sequence joins TRBV10-2 and TRBJ1-5; perhaps TRBD1 as D (6 bases). Germline CDR1 and CDR2: WSHSY and SAAADI. V lost 1 base, J lost 3 bases, and 10 bases lay in between. The CDR3 runs to 15 residues. This CDR3 is CASSELSGDNQPQHF. The CDR3 nucleotides are TGCGCCAGCAGTGAGTTATCAGGGGACAATCAGCCCCAGCATTTT.

The chain carries TRBV9 and TRBJ2-6; 9 positions agree with TRBD1. V lost 5 bases and J lost 4; bases outside the gene matches: 7. There are 16 residues in the CDR3. Germline lookup yields CDR1 SGDLS and CDR2 YYNGEE. The DNA for the CDR3 is TGTGCCAGCAGTCGGGGACAGGGCCCCGGGGCCAACGTCCTGACTTTC. Translated, it gives CASSRGQGPGANVLTF.

This rearrangement joins TRBV30 to TRBJ2-2; D gene unclear. The CDR3 loop spans 13 amino acids. V lost 1 base, J lost 1 base, and 4 bases lay in between. CDR1 and CDR2 (germline): GTSNPN, SVGIG (reference sequence). The CDR3 DNA reads TGTGCCTGGAGTGACAGGAACACCGGGGAGCTGTTTTTT. Residues: CAWSDRNTGELFF. The full variable domain, with the rest looked up from reference TRBV30 and TRBJ2-2, is SQTIHQWPATLVQPVGSPLSLECTVEGTSNPNLYWYRQAAGRGLQLLFYSVGIGQISSEVPQNLSASRPQDRQFILSSKKLLLSDSGFYLCAWSDRNTGELFFGEGSRLTVL.

This chain links TRBV6-5 with TRBJ1-1; TRBD1 might be the D (5 bases). This CDR3 has 13 amino acids. Germline loops: CDR1 MNHEY, CDR2 SVGAGI. Trimming stripped 8 bases from V and 5 bases from J, with 15 bases between. The CDR3 region has the DNA TGTGCCAGCGGCGTCGGACGGGGGACTGAAGCTTTCTTT. Residues: CASGVGRGTEAFF.

CDR3 nucleotides: TGTGCCAGCAGCTTAGAACACAGGCGCGCGAACACCGGGGAGCTGTTTTTT. Its protein is CASSLEHRRANTGELFF. The chain is built from TRBV13 and TRBJ2-2, with D tentatively TRBD1 (5 bases). The CDR3 runs to 17 residues. The germline V gene has CDR1 PRHDT and CDR2 FYEKMQ (reference sequence). The ends were cut back, 1 base at V and 0 bases at J, with 12 bases in the middle.

The chain is built from TRBV6-5 and TRBJ1-4; TRBD1 matches 7 bases. Germline CDR1 reads MNHEY; CDR2 reads SVGAGI. The CDR3 extends over 13 amino acids. V was pared by 10 bases and J by 3 bases, with 5 bases of the junction left unmatched. The CDR3 sequence: CATKTGPNEKLFF. The CDR3 region has the DNA TGTGCCACCAAGACAGGGCCTAATGAAAAACTGTTTTTT.

The gene calls are TRBV6-4 and TRBJ2-3; D possibly corresponds to TRBD2 (6 bases). Trimming left V 5 bases short and J 2 bases short, with 17 bases between. Germline loops: CDR1 MRHNA, CDR2 SNTAGT. The CDR3 is made up of 16 amino acids. The CDR3 nucleotides are TGTGCCAGCAGTCCCGTGGTTGGCGGGGCCACAGATACGCAGTATTTT. It yields the protein CASSPVVGGATDTQYF.

This clone occurred many times. The rearrangement links TRBV19 to TRBJ1-1; weak D call: TRBD1 (5 bases). V lost 5 bases and J 4 bases, leaving 20 bases between the germline ends. Germline V CDR1 and CDR2: LNHDA, SQIVND (reference sequence). The CDR3 covers 16 residues. The CDR3 loop is CASSPFRGERGTEAFF. The CDR3 DNA reads TGTGCCAGTAGTCCTTTCCGGGGGGAGCGGGGCACTGAAGCTTTCTTT.

The rearrangement joins TRBV2 to TRBJ1-5; 7 bases align to TRBD1. CDR3 size: 14 residues. With 4 bases clipped from V and 6 bases from J, the junction kept 6 bases outside the gene matches. The germline V gene encodes CDR1 SNHLY and CDR2 FYNNEI. The CDR3 region is CASSGQGRSQPQHF. CDR3 in DNA: TGTGCCAGCAGTGGACAGGGTAGAAGTCAGCCCCAGCATTTT.

The table lists this clone with many counts. The chain couples TRBV19 to TRBJ2-7; 7 bases align to TRBD1. Losses at the gene ends were 8 bases for V and 3 bases for J; bases not matched to a gene: 7. Germline CDR1 reads LNHDA; CDR2 reads SQIVND (reference sequence). This CDR3 has 13 amino acids. CDR3 DNA sequence: TGTGCCAGTGGGACAGCGCCCCTCTACGAGCAGTACTTC. Protein: CASGTAPLYEQYF.

This rearrangement joins TRBV6-2 or TRBV6-3 to TRBJ1-2; D not certain. This CDR3 has 13 residues. With 5 bases removed from V and 8 bases from J, the gap between germline ends came to 15 bases. Germline values: CDR1 MNHEY, CDR2 SVGEGT. The DNA of the CDR3 is TGTGCCAGCAGTCCCAGTGGGCGACGGGGCTACACCTTC. Translated: CASSPSGRRGYTF.

This clone was recorded a few times. V and J are TRBV11-2 and TRBJ2-2; the D gene is possibly TRBD1 (6 bases). The CDR3 has 15 amino acids. Germline CDR1 reads SGHAT; CDR2 reads FQNNGV. Trimming removed 1 base from V and 2 bases from J, with 8 bases in between. The CDR3 reads CASSLGDINTGELFF. DNA of the CDR3: TGTGCCAGCAGCTTAGGGGACATAAACACCGGGGAGCTGTTTTTT.

This chain connects TRBV5-6 to TRBJ2-1, with a possible D match to TRBD2 (5 bases). This CDR3 region has 15 residues. The germline V gene encodes CDR1 SGHDT and CDR2 YYEEEE. V lost 0 bases and J 9 bases, leaving 16 bases between the germline ends. The CDR3 nucleotides are TGTGCCAGCAGCTTGGATCCGAGGGCTGGCACTGAGCAGTTCTTC. It translates to CASSLDPRAGTEQFF. Drawing the rest from reference TRBV5-6 and TRBJ2-1, the complete variable domain is DAGVTQSPTHLIKTRGQQVTLRCSPKSGHDTVSWYQQALGQGPQFIFQYYEEEERQRGNFPDRFSGHQFPNYSSELNVNALLLGDSALYLCASSLDPRAGTEQFFGPGTRLTVL.

The chain carries TRBV14 and TRBJ1-2, with TRBD1 matching over 7 bases. The germline CDR1 and CDR2 sequences are SGHDN and FVKESK. V gave up 3 bases and J gave up 5 bases; unmatched junction bases: 9. This CDR3 is 15 amino acids long. CDR3 loop: CASSQNVQGYYGYTF. CDR3 coding DNA: TGTGCCAGCAGCCAGAACGTACAGGGGTATTATGGCTACACCTTC.

The chain combines TRBV19 with TRBJ2-3; 7 bases map to TRBD1. After removal of 6 bases from V and 2 bases from J, the junction contained 14 bases not matched to a gene. The CDR3 length is 17 residues. Germline CDR1 LNHDA, CDR2 SQIVND (reference sequence). The CDR3, as DNA: TGTGCCAGTAGCGTCCAGTTGACAGGGATATTCACAGATACGCAGTATTTT. This gives the protein CASSVQLTGIFTDTQYF.